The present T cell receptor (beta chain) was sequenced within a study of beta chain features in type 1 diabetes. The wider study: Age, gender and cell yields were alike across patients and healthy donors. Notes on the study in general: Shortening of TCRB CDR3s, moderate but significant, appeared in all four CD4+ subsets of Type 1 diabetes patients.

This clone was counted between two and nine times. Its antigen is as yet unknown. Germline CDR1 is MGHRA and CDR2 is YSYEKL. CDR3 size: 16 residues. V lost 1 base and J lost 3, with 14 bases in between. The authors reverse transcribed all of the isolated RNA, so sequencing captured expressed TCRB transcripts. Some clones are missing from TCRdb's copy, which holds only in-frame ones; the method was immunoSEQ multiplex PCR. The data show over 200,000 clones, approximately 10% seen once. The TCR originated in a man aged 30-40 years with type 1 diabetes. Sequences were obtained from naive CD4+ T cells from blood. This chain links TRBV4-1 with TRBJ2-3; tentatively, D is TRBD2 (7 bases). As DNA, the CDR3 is TGCGCCAGCAGCCAAGGCGGAGGGGGGGCGACAGATACGCAGTATTTT. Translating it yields CASSQGGGGATDTQYF.